These 24 T cell receptor beta chains originate from one sample sequenced in a study of vaccination effects on CD4 cells after COVID-19. Prior to sequencing, the ViraFEST assay stimulated PBMC with viral peptide pools, which expanded the antigen-specific CD4+ T cells. An approximately 10-day culture period preceded the isolation of CD4+ T cells. Absence of prior SARS-CoV-2 infection characterized the vaccine recipients, who showed negative nucleocapsid antibodies. Which antigens these TCRs recognize remains unknown. Only in-frame clones appear in the TCRdb table, and some are missing; sequencing was by immunoSEQ multiplex PCR. The data show approximately 30,000 clones, approximately 72% seen once. The sample consisted of CD4+ T cells from PBMCs cultured with SARS-CoV-2 spike peptides, taken before COVID-19 vaccination. These receptors all come from a human donor who received a COVID-19 vaccine.

This chain uses TRBV16 with TRBJ1-2, with D perhaps matching TRBD1 (6 bases). Trimming stripped 1 base from V and 3 bases from J, with 24 bases between. Germline V gene lookup returns CDR1 KGHSY and CDR2 FQNENV. The CDR3 is 19 residues long. CDR3 sequence: CASSQFRYMVSNRDYGYTF. CDR3 sequence (DNA): TGTGCCAGCAGCCAATTTCGCTATATGGTTAGTAACAGGGACTATGGCTACACCTTC.

The V call is TRBV5-1, the J call TRBJ2-1; possible D gene TRBD2, 5 bases. The CDR3 is made up of 17 amino acids. Between the trimmed V and J ends, which lost 0 bases and 6 bases, there was a span of 19 bases. Germline assignment: CDR1 SGHRS and CDR2 YFSETQ. CDR3 DNA sequence: TGCGCCAGCAGCTTGGTGTTTTCGGCTAGCCTTCGCAATGAGCAGTTCTTC. Protein sequence: CASSLVFSASLRNEQFF.

This clone was counted once. The chain combines TRBV11-2 with TRBJ2-1, with TRBD2 as a possible D gene (5 bases). CDR3 length: 15 residues. Germline loops: CDR1 SGHAT, CDR2 FQNNGV. Trimming stripped 1 base from V and 8 bases from J, with 15 bases between. The CDR3 DNA sequence: TGTGCCAGCAGCTTAGGAAGGGCTTTCGGGGATGAGCAGTTCTTC. Its protein product is CASSLGRAFGDEQFF.

J is TRBJ2-2 and V is TRBV29-1, with D possibly being TRBD2 (5 bases). The CDR3 consists of 13 residues. V shed 7 bases and J shed 5 bases, with 14 bases lying between them. Germline CDR1 reads SQVTM; CDR2 reads ANQGSEA. The chain's CDR3 is CSAREPRTGELFF. CDR3 nucleotide sequence: TGCAGCGCCCGGGAACCCCGAACCGGGGAGCTGTTTTTT.

J is TRBJ2-7 and V is TRBV9, with 7 bases lining up with TRBD2. Germline CDR1 reads SGDLS; CDR2 reads YYNGEE. V shed 3 bases and J 2 bases; nucleotides not matched to a gene: 11. The CDR3 has 16 residues. In nucleotides, the CDR3 is TGTGCCAGCAGCGACTCTCTAGCGGCTACGACCTACGAGCAGTACTTC. This gives the protein CASSDSLAATTYEQYF.

V and J are TRBV7-2 and TRBJ1-5; TRBD1 is a possible D gene (5 bases). Germline assignment: CDR1 SGHTA and CDR2 FQGNSA. The CDR3 runs to 17 residues. V was pared by 6 bases and J by 8 bases, with 26 bases between. The CDR3 is CASSSGGGAATPKPQHF. The CDR3 coding sequence is TGTGCCAGCAGTTCGGGGGGAGGGGCCGCCACGCCTAAGCCCCAGCATTTT.

The chain has TRBV7-9 and TRBJ2-1; 8 nucleotides match TRBD2. CDR3 size: 17 residues. J lost 0 bases, V lost 5 bases, and 9 bases had no gene match. Germline V lookup: CDR1 SEHNR, CDR2 FQNEAQ (reference sequence). This chain's CDR3 is CASSPPGGGRSYNEQFF. The CDR3 DNA sequence: TGTGCCAGCAGCCCCCCCGGGGGGGGACGCTCCTACAATGAGCAGTTCTTC.

In this sample, this clone is large. V usage is TRBV12-3 or TRBV12-4 and J usage is TRBJ2-7; tentatively, D is TRBD2 (6 bases). Trimming removed 5 bases at V and 4 bases at J, with 12 bases between. The CDR3 sequence is 13 residues long. In DNA form, the CDR3 reads TGTGCCAGCAGTCCCGGGGGTCGTTACGAGCAGTACTTC. Protein sequence: CASSPGGRYEQYF.

This clone showed up just a few times. The V gene is TRBV4-1, the J gene TRBJ1-5; TRBD1 might be the D (6 bases). The V gene's germline CDR1 is MGHRA and CDR2 YSYEKL. The CDR3 covers 15 residues. V dropped 0 bases and J dropped 5 bases, with 11 bases sitting between them. The CDR3 loop is CASSQDRGGHQPQHF. In DNA form, the CDR3 reads TGCGCCAGCAGCCAAGATAGGGGGGGGCATCAGCCCCAGCATTTT.

This clone was counted a few times. The J gene is TRBJ1-1, the V gene TRBV18; 7 bases are shared with TRBD1. Looked up from germline, CDR1 is KGHSH and CDR2 is LQKENI. V shed 6 bases and J 1 base; nucleotides not matched to a gene: 8. The CDR3 is 15 residues long. CDR3 sequence reads: CASSPPGQPNTEAFF. Here the CDR3 DNA reads TGTGCCAGCTCGCCTCCGGGACAGCCGAACACTGAAGCTTTCTTT.

The chain links TRBV28 to TRBJ2-7; D may be TRBD2 (5 bases). V was cut by 5 bases and J by 3 bases, with 11 bases left in between. This CDR3 has 13 amino acids. Germline loops: CDR1 MDHEN, CDR2 SYDVKM. CDR3 loop: CASSGRGFYEQYF. The CDR3 DNA follows: TGTGCCAGCAGTGGGCGAGGGTTCTACGAGCAGTACTTC. Combining the CDR3 with reference TRBV28 and TRBJ2-7 gives the whole variable domain DVKVTQSSRYLVKRTGEKVFLECVQDMDHENMFWYRQDPGLGLRLIYFSYDVKMKEKGDIPEGYSVSREKKERFSLILESASTNQTSMYLCASSGRGFYEQYFGPGTRLTVT.

The chain couples TRBV27 to TRBJ1-2; 8 nucleotides line up with TRBD1. The CDR3 runs to 15 residues. The germline CDR1 and CDR2 sequences are MNHEY and SMNVEV (reference sequence). Trimming at V came to 6 bases and at J to 5 bases, leaving 11 bases not matched to a gene. The CDR3, as DNA: TGTGCCAGCAGGGGAGCTGGACAGGGAGTGTATGGCTACACCTTC. Encoded protein: CASRGAGQGVYGYTF.

The chain is built from TRBV2 and TRBJ1-6; no definite D call. Germline V gene data show CDR1 as SNHLY and CDR2 as FYNNEI. This CDR3 region has 15 residues. V was pared by 6 bases and J by 0 bases, with 9 bases between. The CDR3 sequence is CASSPTSSYNSPLHF. The DNA of the CDR3 is TGTGCCAGCAGCCCGACGAGCTCCTATAATTCACCCCTCCACTTT. Drawing the rest from reference TRBV2 and TRBJ1-6, the complete variable domain is EPEVTQTPSHQVTQMGQEVILRCVPISNHLYFYWYRQILGQKVEFLVSFYNNEISEKSEIFDDQFSVERPDGSNFTLKIRSTKLEDSAMYFCASSPTSSYNSPLHFGNGTRLTVT.

This chain connects TRBV5-1 to TRBJ2-5; 7 bases map to TRBD2. In germline, CDR1 is SGHRS, CDR2 YFSETQ. CDR3 size: 15 residues. The V and J ends lost 0 bases and 1 base, in that order; junction bases with no gene match: 3. In DNA, the CDR3 is TGCGCCAGCAGCTTGGAGCGGGGCCCCCAAGAGACCCAGTACTTC. As protein: CASSLERGPQETQYF.

The rearrangement links TRBV18 to TRBJ1-2; tentative D call: TRBD1 (5 bases). This CDR3 is 14 amino acids long. V lost 3 bases, J lost 3 bases, and 11 bases lay in between. Germline lookup yields CDR1 KGHSH and CDR2 LQKENI. The CDR3 is CASSPPRGDYGYTF. In DNA form, the CDR3 reads TGTGCCAGCTCACCCCCGCGGGGGGACTATGGCTACACCTTC. Together with reference TRBV18 and TRBJ1-2, the CDR3 gives the full variable domain: NAGVMQNPRHLVRRRGQEARLRCSPMKGHSHVYWYRQLPEEGLKFMVYLQKENIIDESGMPKERFSAEFPKEGPSILRIQQVVRGDSAAYFCASSPPRGDYGYTFGSGTRLTVV.

This CDR3 is CASAGVPRDTQYF. CDR3 sequence (DNA): TGTGCCAGCGCGGGAGTACCCAGAGATACGCAGTATTTT. This chain links TRBV6-5 with TRBJ2-3; TRBD2 aligns across 7 bases. With V trimmed by 8 bases and J by 5 bases, 7 bases remained unmatched. Looked up from germline, CDR1 is MNHEY and CDR2 is SVGAGI. This CDR3 has 13 amino acids.

CDR3 nucleotide sequence: TGTGCCAGCAGCTCCGGGACAGGGGCTGAAAAACTGTTTTTT. Encoded protein: CASSSGTGAEKLFF. The chain carries TRBV7-2 and TRBJ1-4; 10 bases fit TRBD1. The CDR3 sequence is 14 residues long. CDR1 SGHTA and CDR2 FQGNSA come from the germline V gene. Trimming removed 4 bases from V and 7 bases from J; junction bases left unmatched: 3.

A single count supports this clone. The J gene is TRBJ2-3, the V gene TRBV15; the D call may be TRBD1 or TRBD2 (6 bases each). The CDR3 is 15 amino acids. Germline loops: CDR1 LNHNV, CDR2 YYDKDF (reference sequence). The V end lost 3 bases, the J end lost 2 bases, and 12 bases lay between the germline ends. The CDR3 nucleotides are TGTGCCACCAGCAGGACGGGGGCCCCCACAGATACGCAGTATTTT. Amino acids: CATSRTGAPTDTQYF.

The chain carries TRBV6-4 and TRBJ1-1; D uncertain. V was shortened by 2 bases and J by 7 bases, with 8 bases between the two germline ends. The CDR3 has 12 residues. Germline lookup yields CDR1 MRHNA and CDR2 SNTAGT. The CDR3 reads CASSDLTGEAFF. CDR3 bases: TGTGCCAGCAGTGACCTTACTGGTGAAGCTTTCTTT.

J is TRBJ2-7 and V is TRBV7-9; the match to TRBD2 covers 10 bases. V shed 1 base and J 3 bases; nucleotides not matched to a gene: 9. The germline V gene encodes CDR1 SEHNR and CDR2 FQNEAQ (reference sequence). The CDR3 length is 17 residues. The CDR3: CASSLGTSGAFHYEQYF. In DNA form, the CDR3 reads TGTGCCAGCAGCTTAGGGACTAGCGGCGCTTTCCACTACGAGCAGTACTTC.

V gene TRBV13 combines with J gene TRBJ1-1, with D perhaps matching TRBD1 (6 bases). The CDR3 has 14 amino acids. With 5 bases removed from V and 6 bases from J, the gap between germline ends came to 16 bases. Germline V lookup: CDR1 PRHDT, CDR2 FYEKMQ (reference sequence). CDR3 DNA sequence: TGTGCCAGCAGCCAGGGGACCGCCGTTGCTGAAGCTTTCTTT. It yields the protein CASSQGTAVAEAFF.

This clone came up once. The V gene is TRBV19, the J gene TRBJ1-2, with 12 positions matching TRBD1. J lost 7 bases, V lost 4 bases, and 10 bases had no gene match. The CDR3 contains 16 residues. Looked up from germline, CDR1 is LNHDA and CDR2 is SQIVND (reference sequence). The CDR3 DNA reads TGTGCCAGTAGTACGTCCCGGGACAGGGGGCGGAGTGGCTACACCTTC. This codes for CASSTSRDRGRSGYTF.

The chain carries TRBV19 and TRBJ1-2; possibly TRBD1 for D (6 bases). The CDR3 contains 14 residues. Per germline, CDR1 LNHDA and CDR2 SQIVND (reference sequence). V gave up 2 bases and J gave up 6 bases, with 13 bases separating them. CDR3 loop: CASSIRGRSDGYTF. DNA of the CDR3: TGTGCCAGTAGTATACGGGGGCGTTCGGATGGCTACACCTTC.

This chain joins TRBV21-1 and TRBJ1-2; the D call in the table, TRBD1, was not verified against the DNA. TRBV21-1 counts as a pseudogene. The CDR3 consists of 16 residues. The CDR3 coding sequence is TGTGCCAGCGGCTCACAGGGGGCGCAGGCTAACTATGGCTACACCTTC. This encodes CASGSQGAQANYGYTF.